This is a list of T cell receptor beta chains from one sample in a study of CD8+ T cells in alopecia areata. The method was immunoSEQ multiplex PCR; TCRdb's version includes in-frame clones alone and lacks a portion of them. The table has 100,000 to 150,000 clones, roughly two fifths seen once. Sequenced material: CD4+ T cells sorted from blood. Every receptor here comes from a human donor with alopecia areata. The CDR3 runs from the conserved cysteine through the conserved F or W.

13,TRBJ2-1,TRBV14,CASSQDVINEQFF
12,TRBJ1-2,TRBV29-1,CSVERPPVGYTF
11,TRBJ2-3,TRBV30,CAWERTDTQYF
14,TRBJ2-7,TRBV6-1,CASTPGLGGREQYF
13,TRBJ2-2,TRBV29-1,CSVGESNTGELFF
16,TRBJ2-5,TRBV29-1,CSVEDAWGKMGETQYF
13,TRBJ1-5,TRBV29-1,CSVRGSSNQPQHF
15,TRBJ2-7,TRBV12-5,CASGLGTRGSYEQYF
14,TRBJ2-1,TRBV2,CASSVRAAYNEQFF
15,TRBJ1-1,TRBV5-1,CASRGQEQLNTEAFF
18,TRBJ2-2,TRBV30,CAWSGKVGSGRAVGELFF
13,TRBJ1-5,TRBV29-1,CSVDSGGGQPQHF
13,TRBJ2-3,TRBV29-1,CSVGRQAGDTQYF
15,TRBJ2-3,TRBV4-3,CASSQAQGTTDTQYF
13,TRBJ2-5,TRBV6-5,CASRGQGRETQYF
13,TRBJ2-3,TRBV19,CASSQGFADTQYF
13,TRBJ2-5,TRBV7-2,CASGTGHQETQYF
14,TRBJ2-7,TRBV14,CASSQFQGAYEQYF
14,TRBJ2-5,TRBV5-4,CASSRQGARETQYF
11,TRBJ2-7,TRBV29-1,CSVAGTYEQYF
13,TRBJ1-5,TRBV29-1,CSVAGQDNQPQHF
14,TRBJ2-4,TRBV29-1,CSVGLTGQKNIQYF
15,TRBJ2-7,TRBV6-5,CASSYQTGEAYEQYF
17,TRBJ2-7,TRBV28,CASSLWPSSGQGREQYF
15,TRBJ2-7,TRBV5-1,CASSWVWGNSYEQYF
15,TRBJ2-6,TRBV28,CASSNRGPGANVLTF
11,TRBJ2-7,TRBV30,CAWSGLYEQYF
15,TRBJ1-1,TRBV5-1,CASSSLQGSDTEAFF
14,TRBJ2-7,TRBV5-6,CASRGRGRGYEQYF